The clone carrying this T cell receptor (beta chain) was counted only a few times. As yet, its antigen is unknown. These data originate in a study of cytomegalovirus exposure and HLA in healthy donors. Overall study findings and caveats: About 87% or about 30% of the time was how often most TCR beta V segments were productive, according to an earlier analysis.

Researchers ran the PCR with 60 Vbeta and 13 Jbeta primers. The method was immunoSEQ multiplex PCR; TCRdb's version includes in-frame clones alone and lacks a portion of them. In the table there are 53,000 or so clones, roughly 75% of which are singletons. This CDR3 is built from 15 residues. The J segment lost 2 bases and the V segment lost 2 bases, leaving 2 bases of the junction unmatched. Germline V CDR1 and CDR2: SGHTA, FQGNSA. These donors counted as nominally healthy when sampled, but unrecorded immune exposures were likely. The source is a man under 40 in good health and CMV-seropositive. The specimen was PBMCs. This chain connects TRBV7-2 to TRBJ1-2; 10 bases line up with TRBD1. In nucleotides, the CDR3 is TGTGCCAGCAGCTTAAGGGGACAGGGGAACTATGGCTACACCTTC. Its protein product is CASSLRGQGNYGYTF.